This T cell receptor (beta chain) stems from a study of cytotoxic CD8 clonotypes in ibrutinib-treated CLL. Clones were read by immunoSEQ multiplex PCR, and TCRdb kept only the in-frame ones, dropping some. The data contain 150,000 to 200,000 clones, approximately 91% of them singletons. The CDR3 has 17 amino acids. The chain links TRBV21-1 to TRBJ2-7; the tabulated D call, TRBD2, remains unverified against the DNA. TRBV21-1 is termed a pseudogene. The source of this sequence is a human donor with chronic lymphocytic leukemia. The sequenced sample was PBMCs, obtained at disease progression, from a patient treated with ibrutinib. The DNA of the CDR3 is TGTGCCAGCAGCAAAGCAACTCGGACTAGCGGGAGAACTGCGCAGTACTTC. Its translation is CASSKATRTSGRTAQYF.